These 16 T cell receptor beta chains were all obtained from the same sample, sequenced in a study of blood T cell repertoires in COVID-19. The protocol was immunoSEQ multiplex PCR, while the TCRdb copy is restricted to in-frame clones and leaves out a portion. The sample includes about 220,000 clones, approximately 82% of them seen just once. Source material: peripheral blood. These receptors originate from a man aged 45 to 65 with active or convalescent COVID-19.

In its sample, this clone was seen a few times. This sequence joins TRBV4-3 and TRBJ1-2; 7 bases fit TRBD1. Trimming took 0 bases from V and 2 from J; bases not matched to a gene: 9. From germline, CDR1 is LGHNA and CDR2 YSLEER. The CDR3 is made up of 17 amino acids. CDR3 nucleotide sequence: TGCGCCAGCAGCCAAGACTTCGGGGACAGAAGGAACTATGGCTACACCTTC. It is translated as CASSQDFGDRRNYGYTF.

The V gene is TRBV4-1, the J gene TRBJ1-2; D is perhaps TRBD1 (6 bases). Germline V gives CDR1 MGHRA, CDR2 YSYEKL. The CDR3 extends over 14 amino acids. Trimming left V 4 bases short and J 6 bases short, with 15 bases between. The CDR3 DNA reads TGCGCCAGCAGCCTCCTAGGGGGAACGGATGGCTACACCTTC. This encodes CASSLLGGTDGYTF.

This CDR3 is CASTVTGVREQYF. The CDR3 DNA follows: TGTGCCAGCACGGTGACGGGAGTGAGGGAGCAGTACTTC. The chain carries TRBV28 and TRBJ2-7; D may be TRBD2 (6 bases). Germline values: CDR1 MDHEN, CDR2 SYDVKM. V shed 7 bases and J shed 7 bases, with 17 bases lying between them. CDR3 length equals 13 residues.

The chain couples TRBV24-1 to TRBJ2-7, with D tentatively TRBD1 (5 bases). This CDR3 has 13 residues. V lost 2 bases and J 3 bases, leaving 7 bases between the germline ends. Germline V gene sequence: CDR1 KGHDR, CDR2 SFDVKD. The CDR3 DNA reads as TGTGCCACCAGTGATTCAGGGTTCTACGAGCAGTACTTC. Amino acids: CATSDSGFYEQYF.

The chain combines TRBV2 with TRBJ2-3; possibly TRBD1 for D (5 bases). The CDR3 runs to 14 residues. Deletions cut 8 bases from V and 1 base from J, with 13 bases between. Germline V gene sequence: CDR1 SNHLY, CDR2 FYNNEI. CDR3 sequence: CASEWGSRTDTQYF. In DNA form, the CDR3 reads TGTGCCAGCGAATGGGGCTCCCGCACAGATACGCAGTATTTT. Looking up the rest from reference TRBV2 and TRBJ2-3 gives the full variable domain: EPEVTQTPSHQVTQMGQEVILRCVPISNHLYFYWYRQILGQKVEFLVSFYNNEISEKSEIFDDQFSVERPDGSNFTLKIRSTKLEDSAMYFCASEWGSRTDTQYFGPGTRLTVL.

The chain couples TRBV11-2 to TRBJ2-1; 7 positions agree with TRBD2. The CDR3 has 13 residues. Losses at the gene ends were 6 bases for V and 8 bases for J; bases not matched to a gene: 7. Germline V gene sequence: CDR1 SGHAT, CDR2 FQNNGV. This CDR3 reads CASRGEGGDEQFF. The DNA for the CDR3 is TGTGCCAGCAGGGGCGAGGGAGGGGATGAGCAGTTCTTC.

The V and J genes are TRBV29-1 and TRBJ2-6, with a possible D match to TRBD1 (5 bases). This CDR3 contains 16 residues. V lost 4 bases to trimming and J lost 2 bases, with 15 bases between them. Germline V lookup: CDR1 SQVTM, CDR2 ANQGSEA. CDR3 amino acids: CSVGTGGDTGANVLTF. In DNA form, the CDR3 reads TGCAGCGTTGGCACAGGTGGGGATACTGGGGCCAACGTCCTGACTTTC. The variable domain in full, completed from reference TRBV29-1 and TRBJ2-6, reads SAVISQKPSRDICQRGTSLTIQCQVDSQVTMMFWYRQQPGQSLTLIATANQGSEATYESGFVIDKFPISRPNLTFSTLTVSNMSPEDSSIYLCSVGTGGDTGANVLTFGAGSRLTVL.

CDR3 sequence reads: CASSLGPDGTDTQYF. The DNA for the CDR3 is TGTGCCAGCAGCTTGGGGCCGGACGGCACAGATACGCAGTATTTT. This chain links TRBV11-3 with TRBJ2-3; a possible D gene is TRBD1 (5 bases). Germline CDR1 reads SGHNT; CDR2 reads YENEEA. V was clipped by 3 bases and J by 1 base, with 11 bases between them. This CDR3 comprises 15 residues.

As regards this clone: This sequence may be a read error, since a much larger clone differs from it by one base. In the same sample, other DNA sequences code for this CDR3. V is TRBV20-1 and J is TRBJ2-2, with 8 bases matching TRBD2. In germline, CDR1 is DFQATT, CDR2 SNEGSKA (reference sequence). The CDR3 is 13 residues long. Trimming removed 3 bases from V and 5 bases from J; junction bases left unmatched: 2. This chain's CDR3 is CSASSGVTGELFF. CDR3 DNA sequence: TGCAGTGCTAGTAGCGGGGTAACCGGGGAGCTGTTTTTT.

This clone has just one count. The chain links TRBV7-2 to TRBJ2-3; TRBD1 might be the D (5 bases). This CDR3 has 13 residues. The V gene lost 6 bases and the J gene lost 3 bases, with 10 bases spanning the gap. Germline CDR1 SGHTA, CDR2 FQGNSA. The CDR3 DNA is TGTGCCAGCAGGGCTGGGGCTACAGATACGCAGTATTTT. Amino acid sequence: CASRAGATDTQYF.

The chain links TRBV18 to TRBJ1-6; TRBD1 is a possible D gene (6 bases). There are 15 residues in the CDR3. V was trimmed by 3 bases and J by 7 bases, leaving 13 bases between them. From germline, CDR1 is KGHSH and CDR2 LQKENI. The CDR3 protein is CASSPNRDRNSPLHF. CDR3 DNA: TGTGCCAGCTCACCGAACAGGGACCGGAATTCACCCCTCCACTTT.

This clone was seen a handful of times. The chain joins TRBV29-1 to TRBJ2-7, with TRBD2 identical over 9 bases. Germline V gives CDR1 SQVTM, CDR2 ANQGSEA. This CDR3 is built from 15 residues. Trimming removed 0 bases from V and 7 bases from J; junction bases left unmatched: 10. Here the CDR3 DNA reads TGCAGCGTTGAAGAATGGGCTAGCGGGATGGGGGAGCAGTACTTC. Protein sequence: CSVEEWASGMGEQYF.

The chain uses TRBV4-3 and TRBJ1-4, with D possibly being TRBD1 (6 bases). The CDR3 sequence is 15 residues long. Trimming cost V 3 bases and J 4 bases, with 12 bases left between them. CDR1 is LGHNA and CDR2 is YSLEER in the germline V gene. As DNA, the CDR3 is TGCGCCAGCAGCCACTCGACAGGCGATAATGAAAAACTGTTTTTT. Its protein product is CASSHSTGDNEKLFF.

J is TRBJ1-2 and V is TRBV27; tentative D call: TRBD1 (6 bases). Per the germline V gene, CDR1 is MNHEY and CDR2 is SMNVEV (reference sequence). The V gene lost 6 bases and the J gene lost 3 bases, with 14 bases spanning the gap. There are 14 residues in the CDR3. The DNA for the CDR3 is TGTGCCAGCAGCCCTCTGGGGGCTCACTATGGCTACACCTTC. Translating it yields CASSPLGAHYGYTF.

V usage is TRBV5-6 and J usage is TRBJ2-7; perhaps TRBD2 as D (5 bases). The CDR3 extends over 14 amino acids. V lost 8 bases and J 0 bases, leaving 15 bases between the germline ends. From germline, CDR1 is SGHDT and CDR2 YYEEEE. The CDR3 nucleotides are TGTGCCAGTTATGTTCGGGGAAGCTCCTACGAGCAGTACTTC. This encodes CASYVRGSSYEQYF.

The table lists this clone with a count of one. The J gene is TRBJ2-2, the V gene TRBV18; TRBD1 aligns across 7 bases. With V trimmed by 3 bases and J by 7 bases, 8 bases remained unmatched. The CDR3 is made up of 15 amino acids. Germline values: CDR1 KGHSH, CDR2 LQKENI. This CDR3 reads CASSPQGQRIGELFF. CDR3 sequence (DNA): TGTGCCAGCTCACCCCAGGGACAGCGGATCGGGGAGCTGTTTTTT.